These T cell receptor beta chains were read from a single sample in a study of shared clonotypes between healthy human individuals. This table comes from immunoSEQ multiplex PCR, and its TCRdb copy is limited to in-frame clones, with some not included. The repertoire consists of about 2.4 million clones, with under 95% occurring once and the leading ten covering about 0.34%. The sample comprised naive CD4+ T cells from PBMCs. The receptors here all came from a young man in good health. Some clones in this sample may be carry-over from other donors' samples. The CDR3 runs from the conserved cysteine through the conserved F or W. D genes are given only for firm matches. Rows may omit the clone size; those that give it use once, few, many or a size class.

>TRBV7-9|NA|TRBJ1-3|NA
CASSFRVGSGNTIYF
TGTGCCAGCAGCTTCAGGGTCGGAAGTGGAAACACCATATATTTT
>TRBV14|NA|TRBJ2-7|NA
CASSRRIPGSQGEQYF
TGTGCCAGCAGCCGCCGGATCCCCGGGAGCCAAGGCGAGCAGTACTTC
>TRBV7-9|NA|TRBJ2-1|TRBD1
CASSRPTGAKQFF
TGTGCCAGCAGCCGTCCAACAGGGGCAAAGCAGTTCTTC
>TRBV28|once|TRBJ1-2|NA
CASRWGPANYGYTF
TGTGCCAGCAGGTGGGGGCCCGCTAACTATGGCTACACCTTC
>TRBV27|once|TRBJ2-2|NA
CASSSSGGWNTGELFF
TGTGCCAGCAGCTCCTCTGGGGGGTGGAACACCGGGGAGCTGTTTTTT
>TRBV10-3|NA|TRBJ1-2|NA
CAISPGGAGNGYTF
TGTGCCATCAGCCCAGGAGGGGCGGGGAATGGCTACACCTTC
>TRBV5-1|once|TRBJ2-2|TRBD2
CASEPGTSGNTGELFF
TGCGCCAGCGAGCCGGGGACTAGCGGGAACACCGGGGAGCTGTTTTTT
>TRBV14|NA|TRBJ2-2|NA
CASSQIDSANTGELFF
TGTGCCAGCAGCCAAATCGACTCCGCGAACACCGGGGAGCTGTTTTTT
>TRBV28|NA|TRBJ2-3|TRBD1
CASRNRGSTDTQYF
TGTGCCAGCAGAAACAGGGGGAGCACAGATACGCAGTATTTT
>TRBV6-5|NA|TRBJ2-7|TRBD1
CASSTRTGVTYEQYF
TGTGCCAGCAGTACCCGGACAGGGGTAACCTACGAGCAGTACTTC
>TRBV19|NA|TRBJ2-3|TRBD2
CASRLAGITDTQYF
TGTGCCAGTAGGCTAGCGGGAATTACAGATACGCAGTATTTT
>TRBV7-9|NA|TRBJ2-5|TRBD2
CASSLLAGVETQYF
TGTGCCAGCAGCTTATTAGCGGGAGTCGAGACCCAGTACTTC
>TRBV19|NA|TRBJ2-7|TRBD1
CASSLTRTGTYEQYF
TGTGCCAGTAGTCTAACTCGGACAGGGACCTACGAGCAGTACTTC
>TRBV4-3|NA|TRBJ2-7|NA
CASSQDVRTYEQYF
TGCGCCAGCAGCCAAGATGTCAGAACCTACGAGCAGTACTTC
>TRBV27|NA|TRBJ2-1|NA
CASSLGGLTYNEQFF
TGTGCCAGCAGTTTGGGGGGGCTGACCTACAATGAGCAGTTCTTC
>TRBV18|NA|TRBJ1-3|NA
CASSPSGTRPRPGNTIYF
TGTGCCAGCTCACCCTCCGGGACGCGACCGCGCCCTGGAAACACCATATATTTT
>TRBV7-2|NA|TRBJ1-3|NA
CASSLYSAGLSGNTIYF
TGTGCCAGCAGCTTATACTCGGCGGGACTCTCTGGAAACACCATATATTTT
>TRBV6-6|NA|TRBJ1-5|TRBD1
CASSPTGGSNQPQHF
TGTGCCAGCAGTCCTACAGGGGGAAGCAATCAGCCCCAGCATTTT
>TRBV28|NA|TRBJ1-5|NA
CASSSRGGPSQPQHF
TGTGCCAGCAGTTCGAGGGGGGGGCCCAGTCAGCCCCAGCATTTT
>TRBV5-1|once|TRBJ1-1|NA
CASTDFGADTEAFF
TGCGCCAGTACAGATTTTGGGGCGGACACTGAAGCTTTCTTT
>TRBV18|NA|TRBJ2-7|NA
CASSPPGSSLSYEQYF
TGTGCCAGCTCACCACCGGGCTCCTCGCTCTCCTACGAGCAGTACTTC
>TRBV11-1|NA|TRBJ2-7|NA
CASSFGRTASYEQYF
TGTGCCAGCAGCTTTGGGAGGACAGCCTCCTACGAGCAGTACTTC
>TRBV19|NA|TRBJ1-2|TRBD1
CASSGLQGLGGYTF
TGTGCCAGTAGTGGCTTACAGGGGCTCGGCGGCTACACCTTC
>TRBV2|NA|TRBJ2-5|NA
CASSVSGGPQYF
TGTGCCAGCAGTGTTTCCGGGGGACCCCAGTACTTC
>TRBV18|NA|TRBJ2-5|NA
CASSPLESETQYF
TGTGCCAGCTCACCACTGGAATCGGAGACCCAGTACTTC
>TRBV27|NA|TRBJ2-7|NA
CASSFRGSSYEQYF
TGTGCCAGCAGTTTTAGGGGGAGCTCCTACGAGCAGTACTTC
>TRBV5-1|NA|TRBJ1-3|NA
CASSPSESGNTIYF
TGCGCCAGCAGCCCCTCCGAGTCTGGAAACACCATATATTTT
>TRBV5-1|NA|TRBJ1-2|TRBD1
CASSSTLHRGRGEGYTF
TGCGCCAGCAGCTCCACGCTCCACAGGGGACGCGGTGAGGGCTACACCTTC
>TRBV28|NA|TRBJ2-5|TRBD2
CAGHFALARPGETQYF
TGTGCCGGCCACTTCGCACTAGCGAGGCCTGGAGAGACCCAGTACTTC
>TRBV4-2|NA|TRBJ2-1|NA
CASSPDSYNEQFF
TGTGCCAGCAGCCCCGACTCCTACAATGAGCAGTTCTTC
>TRBV5-8|NA|TRBJ1-2|TRBD1
CASSAARTGSLYGYTF
TGTGCCAGCAGCGCTGCTCGGACAGGGAGCCTCTATGGCTACACCTTC
>TRBV4-1|NA|TRBJ2-5|TRBD2
CASSLGTSGVQETQYF
TGCGCCAGCAGCCTAGGGACTAGCGGAGTACAAGAGACCCAGTACTTC
>TRBV6-1|NA|TRBJ2-3|NA
CASSFNTDTQYF
TGTGCCAGCAGTTTTAACACAGATACGCAGTATTTT
>TRBV27|once|TRBJ2-1|NA
CASSLSWAGSSYNEQFF
TGTGCCAGCAGTTTAAGCTGGGCGGGGAGCTCCTACAATGAGCAGTTCTTC
>TRBV28|NA|TRBJ1-1|NA
CASSFLSGATEAFF
TGTGCCAGCAGTTTTCTTTCCGGCGCAACTGAAGCTTTCTTT
>TRBV14|NA|TRBJ1-2|TRBD1
CASSRQYGTGYDYGYTF
TGTGCCAGCAGCCGCCAATACGGGACAGGGTATGACTATGGCTACACCTTC
>TRBV11-3|NA|TRBJ2-1|TRBD2
CASSPNEREVYNEQFF
TGTGCCAGCAGCCCCAATGAGCGGGAGGTTTACAATGAGCAGTTCTTC
>TRBV5-1|NA|TRBJ1-3|NA
CASSRDITSSGNTIYF
TGCGCCAGCAGCCGGGACATAACGAGCTCTGGAAACACCATATATTTT
>TRBV4-2|NA|TRBJ1-2|TRBD1
CASSQARDRGGGYTF
TGTGCCAGCAGCCAGGCCCGAGACAGGGGGGGCGGCTACACCTTC
>TRBV5-1|NA|TRBJ2-6|TRBD1
CASSSLPGQGVKSSGANVLTF
TGCGCCAGCAGCTCTCTCCCGGGACAGGGAGTAAAATCCTCTGGGGCCAACGTCCTGACTTTC
>TRBV6-5|NA|TRBJ1-2|NA
CASSYSRDPRRQGYTF
TGTGCCAGCAGTTACTCGAGGGATCCTCGTCGCCAGGGCTACACCTTC
>TRBV7-9|NA|TRBJ2-1|TRBD2
CAGIIAGGPNNEQFF
TGTGCCGGAATAATAGCGGGAGGGCCCAACAATGAGCAGTTCTTC
>TRBV11-2|NA|TRBJ1-2|NA
CASSFAGGYYGYTF
TGTGCCAGCAGCTTTGCGGGGGGGTACTATGGCTACACCTTC
>TRBV10-3|once|TRBJ2-1|TRBD2
CASRLASYNEQFF
TGTGCCTCGCGACTAGCGTCCTACAATGAGCAGTTCTTC
>TRBV5-1|NA|TRBJ2-5|TRBD1
CASSPGQGWETQYF
TGCGCCAGCAGCCCGGGACAGGGATGGGAGACCCAGTACTTC
>TRBV19|NA|TRBJ1-2|NA
CASTRVYWGSDYGYTF
TGTGCCAGTACCCGCGTCTACTGGGGGTCCGACTATGGCTACACCTTC
>TRBV7-9|NA|TRBJ2-1|TRBD2
CASIDLGLAEYNEQFF
TGTGCCAGCATCGACCTGGGACTAGCGGAATACAATGAGCAGTTCTTC
>TRBV6-1|NA|TRBJ2-3|NA
CASRTPGDTQYF
TGTGCCAGCAGGACTCCGGGAGATACGCAGTATTTT
>TRBV7-2|NA|TRBJ1-5|NA
CASSLANQPQHF
TGTGCCAGCAGCTTAGCAAATCAGCCCCAGCATTTT
>TRBV15|once|TRBJ2-5|TRBD2
CATRASSGQETQYF
TGTGCCACCAGGGCGTCTAGCGGCCAAGAGACCCAGTACTTC
>TRBV10-3|NA|TRBJ1-2|NA
CAITPDRSSGYTF
TGTGCCATCACGCCCGACAGGTCATCTGGCTACACCTTC
>TRBV7-8|NA|TRBJ2-7|TRBD2
CASSLPGGAGGSYEQYF
TGTGCCAGCAGCTTACCGGGTGGGGCGGGAGGCTCCTACGAGCAGTACTTC
>TRBV6-1|NA|TRBJ2-5|TRBD1
CASRGQGARETQYF
TGTGCCAGCAGAGGACAGGGGGCGCGAGAGACCCAGTACTTC
>TRBV6-6|NA|TRBJ2-2|TRBD2
CASRGGLAGPGELFF
TGTGCCAGCAGGGGGGGACTAGCGGGACCCGGGGAGCTGTTTTTT